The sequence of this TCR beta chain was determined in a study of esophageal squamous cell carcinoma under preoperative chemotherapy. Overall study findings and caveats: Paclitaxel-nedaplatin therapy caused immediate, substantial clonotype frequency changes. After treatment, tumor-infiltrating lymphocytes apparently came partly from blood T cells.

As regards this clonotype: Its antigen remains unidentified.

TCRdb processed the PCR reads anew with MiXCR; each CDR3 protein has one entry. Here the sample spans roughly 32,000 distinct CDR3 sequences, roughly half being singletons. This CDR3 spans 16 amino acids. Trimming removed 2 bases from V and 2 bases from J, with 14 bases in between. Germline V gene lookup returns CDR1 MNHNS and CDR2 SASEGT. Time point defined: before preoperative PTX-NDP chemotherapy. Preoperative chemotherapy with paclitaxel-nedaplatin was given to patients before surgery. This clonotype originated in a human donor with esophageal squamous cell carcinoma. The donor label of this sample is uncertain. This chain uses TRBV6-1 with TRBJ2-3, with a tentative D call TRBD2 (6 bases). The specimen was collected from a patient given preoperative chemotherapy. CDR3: CASSEFGGRDTDTQYF. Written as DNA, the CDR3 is TGTGCCAGCAGTGAATTCGGGGGACGCGACACAGATACGCAGTATTTT.